This paragraph covers one T cell receptor beta chain sequence. Its antigen is still unknown. Base qualities are missing; no much larger clone stands one base away. To identify antigen-specific CD4+ T cell clonotypes by their expansion, the ViraFEST assay first stimulated PBMC with viral peptide pools and then applied TCR sequencing. After less than 13 days of culture, CD4+ T cells were isolated with the EasySep CD4+ T cell isolation kit. None of the healthy vaccine recipients had a prior SARS-CoV-2 infection, which was confirmed by nucleocapsid antibody tests that came back negative both before and after vaccination. Approximately 2 million PBMC per well were cultured in IMDM with around 5.3% human AB serum, roughly 10 IU/ml IL-2 and gentamicin, plus 10 ug/ml peptides. On days 3 and 7, half of the culture medium was replaced with fresh IL-2-containing medium. Each peptide stimulation condition was cultured in triplicate wells unless otherwise noted. PBMC were separated from whole blood using Ficoll-Paque Plus gradient centrifugation and were then either cryopreserved at -140C or used fresh. The spike proteins of SARS-CoV-2 and of the common cold coronaviruses HCoV-NL63, HCoV-OC43 and HCoV-229E were spanned by overlapping peptide pools. The QIAamp micro DNA kit was used to extract genomic DNA from the cultured CD4+ T cells.

Trimming removed 4 bases from V and 5 bases from J; the gene matches leave 3 bases unexplained. Reading from cysteine to phenylalanine, the CDR3 counts 13 amino acids. Only the CDR3 portion is preserved as DNA: 39 bases, with reading frame beginning at the first base. CDR1 ENHRY and CDR2 SYGVKD are derived from the germline V gene. Library method: the immunoSEQ multiplex PCR assay. DNA from the CD4+ T cells that had been cultured and isolated underwent TCR beta CDR3 sequencing. Processing in the source paper ran as follows. Non-productive TCR sequences were discarded, and reads were trimmed to the CDR3 region, with only CDR3s of 7 or more amino acids retained. Antigen-specific clonotypes were identified using the MANAFEST web app by comparison of expansion in peptide wells against reference cultures. For clones to be considered positive, expansion at FDR<0.05 versus reference and all other wells, an odds ratio above 5, and a frequency above 0.1% in two replicate wells were required. A clonotype was defined as cross-reactive if the clonotype was significantly expanded both in SARS-CoV-2 spike wells and in at least one common cold coronavirus spike condition. Using the stringdist R package, CDR3 similarity was measured by Levenshtein distance, and unrooted trees were constructed with ape in R 3.6.1. Here the immuneACCESS table is served through TCRdb, limited to in-frame sequences with V and J called. Missing clones are a known gap in these copies; in checked studies unresolved V genes cover under half, and the rest lacks a known reason. Clone size and the V and J calls come from that table; the DNA yielded D and trimming. Here the sample has tens of thousands of clones; 80% occur a single time. The ten largest clones take up roughly an eighth of the sample.

This sample is drawn from a study of vaccination effects on CD4 cells after COVID-19 (dated 2022 in TCRdb). Regarding the complete study: Each participant received two doses of an mRNA SARS-CoV-2 vaccine, either BNT162b2 or mRNA-1273. The study compared SARS-CoV-2 spike-specific CD4+ TCR repertoires before and after mRNA vaccination in COVID-19 convalescent patients and infection-naive vaccine recipients. A total of 10 COVID-19 convalescent patients and a few SARS-CoV-2-naive healthy vaccine recipients were included in the full study. Cultures from other donors in the study were sequenced with the Oncomine TCR Beta short-read assay on an Illumina iSeq 100. Beyond this particular receptor, the publication reports: Among healthy vaccine recipients, nearly all vaccine-induced clones were SARS-CoV-2 mono-reactive, and just 1 of 255 was cross-reactive with common cold coronaviruses. Both infection-induced and vaccine-induced clones contracted markedly at late post-vaccination timepoints, which is consistent with waning T cell responses. Only a small number of convalescent patients were included, and no early post-infection timepoints were available, which limited the study.

The chain was built from TRBV10-3 and TRBJ2-5; the junction holds 8 bases that match TRBD2. This sequence originates from a human donor who received a COVID-19 vaccine. Sequenced material: CD4+ T cells from PBMCs cultured with SARS-CoV-2 spike peptides, taken before COVID-19 vaccination. The cell subset or site label here, explained by the study, means: SARS-CoV-2 spike overlapping peptide pool stimulation. The DNA is as follows: TGTGCCATCAGTGGGACTAGCATGGAGACCCAGTACTTC. Translated, it gives CAISGTSMETQYF.